This T cell receptor (beta chain) was captured by sequencing in a study of response to subunit inactivated influenza vaccine. As for this clonotype: Its antigen is still unknown.

TCRdb reanalysed the RT-PCR reads using MiXCR and keeps one entry per CDR3 protein. The table lists hundreds of thousands of distinct CDR3 sequences, around 25% of them singletons, with around 1.8% in the top ten. Study findings and constraints: After each seasonal influenza vaccination, few new T cells are recruited, the authors suggested.

V was pared by 2 bases and J by 0 bases, with 11 bases between. CDR3 length: 16 amino acids. Germline-derived CDR1 and CDR2 are LGHDT and YNNKEL (reference sequence). The TCR comes from a man between 50 and 59 years old who received an inactivated influenza vaccine. The chain carries TRBV3-1 and TRBJ2-1, with a weak D call TRBD2 (5 bases). Sequencing was performed on CD4+ T cells sorted from PBMCs, taken 4 to 6 days after vaccination. The CDR3 protein is CASSQLKRPSYNEQFF. The CDR3 nucleotides read TGTGCCAGCAGCCAACTCAAGCGGCCCTCCTACAATGAGCAGTTCTTC.